This T cell receptor beta chain was captured in a study of early stage breast cancer tumors. Per the germline V gene, CDR1 is SGHVS and CDR2 is FQNEAQ. The CDR3 is made up of 16 amino acids. The junction had 5 bases not matched to a gene; V was cut back by 1 base and J by 6 bases. TCRdb's table, derived via immunoSEQ multiplex PCR, lists solely in-frame clones and lacks some. Of 5,500 to 7,000 clones in the sample, 73% were seen once. Sequencing used normal breast tissue next to the tumor. This clonotype was sampled from a person in their 40s with breast cancer. The chain combines TRBV7-8 with TRBJ2-1; 11 bases are shared with TRBD2. For the CDR3, the DNA is TGTGCCAGCAGCTTAGGGGGTAGCGGGAGGGCCAATGAGCAGTTCTTC. It translates to CASSLGGSGRANEQFF.